Below, 22 T cell receptor beta chains from the same sample are listed, as sequenced in a study of blood T cells in healthy people across ages. With a J-beta primer mix and a sample-barcoded 5' primer, a second PCR ran about 7 to 11 cycles. One entry per CDR3 protein results from TCRdb running MiXCR on the 5' RACE reads. The data contain about 650,000 distinct CDR3 sequences, 32% of them singletons. Sequencing was performed on blood. The source is an elderly woman in good health.

This clonotype was picked up one time. The chain recombines TRBV6-5 with TRBJ2-7, with 8 bases aligning to TRBD2. CDR3 size: 15 residues. Per the germline V gene, CDR1 is MNHEY and CDR2 is SVGAGI. Losses at the gene ends were 5 bases for V and 6 bases for J; bases not matched to a gene: 12. CDR3 sequence reads: CASSRSGTSFSEQYF. CDR3 in DNA: TGTGCCAGCAGTCGTTCCGGGACTAGTTTTTCCGAGCAGTACTTC.

Note on this clonotype: This clone may be a read error of a much larger clone one base away. The genes are TRBV5-6 and TRBJ1-2; 7 nucleotides line up with TRBD1. This CDR3 is 15 amino acids long. Germline lookup yields CDR1 SGHDT and CDR2 YYEEEE. The CDR3 reads CAGSQTGTPEYGYTF. The CDR3 DNA sequence: TGTGCCGGCAGCCAGACAGGGACTCCAGAGTATGGCTACACCTTC.

The chain recombines TRBV11-2 with TRBJ1-2; tentative D call: TRBD1 (6 bases). This CDR3 is 15 amino acids long. The germline V gene has CDR1 SGHAT and CDR2 FQNNGV. The germline V and J ends were trimmed by 2 bases and 4 bases, with 14 bases remaining between them. For the CDR3, the DNA is TGTGCCAGCAGCTTAACCGACACAGGGACCTATGGCTACACCTTC. This encodes CASSLTDTGTYGYTF.

There are many counts of this clonotype. DNA for the CDR3: TGTGCCAGCGCGCTTGGAGGGGGGCCGCAGTACGAGCAGTACTTC. Its protein is CASALGGGPQYEQYF. The V gene is TRBV4-2, the J gene TRBJ2-7, with D tentatively TRBD1 or TRBD2 (6 bases each). The ends were cut back, 8 bases at V and 4 bases at J, with 21 bases in the middle. Germline V gene sequence: CDR1 LGHNA, CDR2 YNFKEQ. This CDR3 has 15 amino acids.

The rearrangement joins TRBV29-1 to TRBJ2-1, with 7 positions matching TRBD1. This CDR3 contains 13 residues. Trimming cost V 4 bases and J 8 bases; bases outside gene matches: 8. Germline CDR1 and CDR2: SQVTM and ANQGSEA. The CDR3 protein is CSVGVPDRHEQFF. CDR3 nucleotides: TGCAGCGTTGGGGTCCCGGACAGGCATGAGCAGTTCTTC.

This clonotype was picked up a small number of times. The V gene is TRBV2, the J gene TRBJ2-3, with D unresolved. The CDR3 runs to 13 residues. Germline CDR1 SNHLY, CDR2 FYNNEI. V was shortened by 4 bases and J by 2 bases, with 7 bases between the two germline ends. The chain's CDR3 is CASSVGPTDTQYF. The CDR3 DNA reads TGTGCCAGCAGTGTAGGCCCCACAGATACGCAGTATTTT. Full variable domain (missing parts from reference TRBV2 and TRBJ2-3): EPEVTQTPSHQVTQMGQEVILRCVPISNHLYFYWYRQILGQKVEFLVSFYNNEISEKSEIFDDQFSVERPDGSNFTLKIRSTKLEDSAMYFCASSVGPTDTQYFGPGTRLTVL.

This clonotype appeared many times. V is TRBV28 and J is TRBJ2-7, with 10 bases lining up with TRBD2. The CDR3 spans 13 residues. Losses at the gene ends were 10 bases for V and 5 bases for J; bases not matched to a gene: 8. CDR1 and CDR2 from the germline V gene are MDHEN and SYDVKM. In DNA, the CDR3 is TGTGCCACCCAGCGGGGGGGCCTGAACGAGCAGTACTTC. Amino acids: CATQRGGLNEQYF.

The V gene is TRBV6-5, the J gene TRBJ2-1, with D unresolved. V was cut by 2 bases and J by 6 bases, with 23 bases left in between. The CDR3 has 18 residues. Germline lookup yields CDR1 MNHEY and CDR2 SVGAGI. CDR3 region: CASSYSVGINTPSNEQFF. CDR3 nucleotides: TGTGCCAGCAGTTACAGTGTCGGCATCAACACCCCCAGCAATGAGCAGTTCTTC.

This clonotype was counted at least ten times. This chain connects TRBV6-2 or TRBV6-3 to TRBJ2-7, with a weak D call TRBD1 (7 bases). Germline V CDR1 and CDR2: MNHEY, SVGEGT. The CDR3 runs 11 residues. Trimming took 11 bases from V and 6 from J, leaving 14 bases between them. The CDR3 DNA reads TGTGCCGCGACTCAGGGGGGCGAGCAGTACTTC. Amino acid sequence: CAATQGGEQYF.

This clonotype showed up just once. This may arise from a read error, as a much more abundant clone is one base away. This chain connects TRBV7-8 to TRBJ2-7; D possibly corresponds to TRBD1 (6 bases). V dropped 5 bases and J dropped 7 bases, with 24 bases sitting between them. The CDR3 extends over 16 amino acids. Germline CDR1 and CDR2: SGHVS and FQNEAQ. The CDR3, as DNA: TGTGCCAGCAGCCCTATCGCGGGCTCCGGGGACAATGAGCAGTACTTC. It yields the protein CASSPIAGSGDNEQYF.

A note on this clonotype: One end of the junction is discordant with germline, which a read error may explain. This chain uses TRBV14 with TRBJ2-1; TRBD2 might be the D (5 bases). The CDR3 is made up of 15 amino acids. Germline assignment: CDR1 SGHDN and CDR2 FVKESK. The CDR3 sequence: CAGSQLGRLRTEQFF. As DNA, the CDR3 is TGTGCCGGCAGCCAATTGGGCAGACTAAGAACCGAGCAGTTCTTC. The whole variable domain, remainder taken from reference TRBV14 and TRBJ2-1, is EAGVTQFPSHSVIEKGQTVTLRCDPISGHDNLYWYRRVMGKEIKFLLHFVKESKQDESGMPNNRFLAERTGGTYSTLKVQPAELEDSGVYFCAGSQLGRLRTEQFFGPGTRLTVL.

In the case of this clonotype: A much larger clone differs by one base, so this may be a read error. This chain joins TRBV19 and TRBJ2-4; D possibly corresponds to TRBD1 (6 bases). The end of the DNA aligns better with TRBJ2-7, so the J call may be wrong. The CDR3 length is 14 residues. Germline loops: CDR1 LNHDA, CDR2 SQIVND (reference sequence). The CDR3 spells CASSLWDTPYEQYF. The CDR3, as DNA: TGTGCCAGTAGTCTATGGGACACCCCCTACGAGCAGTACTTC.

Regarding this clonotype: A much larger clonotype is one base distant, so this may be a read error. The rearrangement joins TRBV10-3 to TRBJ2-7; 8 nucleotides agree with TRBD1. CDR3 length: 12 residues. Trimming at V came to 6 bases and at J to 5 bases, leaving 3 bases not matched to a gene. In germline, CDR1 is ENHRY, CDR2 SYGVKD. The CDR3 region is CAIRQGAHEQYF. CDR3 DNA sequence: TGTGCCATCAGGCAGGGGGCCCACGAGCAGTACTTC.

Concerning this clonotype: Possible read error: a much larger clone is one base away. This chain uses TRBV27 with TRBJ2-3; D might be TRBD1 or TRBD2, each matching 5 bases. From germline, CDR1 is MNHEY and CDR2 SMNVEV (reference sequence). Trimming removed 3 bases from V and 9 bases from J, with 22 bases in between. This CDR3 has 16 residues. The CDR3 DNA follows: TGTGCCAGCAGTTTGGGGGAGCCCTCCATACCGCTGACGCAGTATTTT. Amino acids: CASSLGEPSIPLTQYF.

This clonotype appeared a single time. The chain couples TRBV6-5 to TRBJ2-7; 10 nucleotides match TRBD2. J was trimmed by 2 bases and V by 4 bases; bases with no gene match: 11. Germline loops: CDR1 MNHEY, CDR2 SVGAGI. The CDR3 covers 17 residues. This CDR3 reads CASSSTILAGVTYEQYF. The CDR3 DNA follows: TGTGCCAGCAGTTCAACCATCCTAGCGGGGGTAACCTACGAGCAGTACTTC.

This clonotype was counted a few times. The chain has TRBV20-1 and TRBJ1-1; D gene ambiguous. V was clipped by 0 bases and J by 6 bases, with 14 bases between them. CDR1 is DFQATT and CDR2 is SNEGSKA in the germline V gene (reference sequence). The CDR3 runs 14 residues. CDR3 loop: CSARDNHRSSEAFF. In nucleotides, the CDR3 is TGCAGTGCTAGAGATAACCATAGGTCCTCTGAAGCTTTCTTT.

This clonotype was picked up a small number of times. This sequence joins TRBV10-3 and TRBJ2-5, with D perhaps TRBD1 or TRBD2 (6 bases each). This CDR3 comprises 14 residues. CDR1 and CDR2 from the germline V gene are ENHRY and SYGVKD. The ends were cut back, 10 bases at V and 11 bases at J, with 26 bases in the middle. CDR3 sequence (DNA): TGTGCCACCAAACGGGGGCCCGCGTGGAATGAGCAGTACTTC. It specifies CATKRGPAWNEQYF.

This clonotype was detected ten times or more. The chain combines TRBV7-9 with TRBJ2-2, with TRBD1 matching 9 bases. The CDR3 has 16 amino acids. Germline lookup yields CDR1 SEHNR and CDR2 FQNEAQ (reference sequence). Losses at the gene ends were 5 bases for V and 6 bases for J; bases not matched to a gene: 10. For the CDR3, the DNA is TGTGCCAGCAGCATCCGGACAGGGGAGAAGGCCGGGGAGCTGTTTTTT. This codes for CASSIRTGEKAGELFF.

This clonotype has just a few counts. A much larger clone lies a single base off, so this may be a read error. The V call is TRBV20-1, the J call TRBJ2-5, with 11 positions matching TRBD1. This CDR3 contains 15 residues. The V gene's germline CDR1 is DFQATT and CDR2 SNEGSKA (reference sequence). With V trimmed by 0 bases and J by 11 bases, 11 bases remained unmatched. In DNA form, the CDR3 reads TGCAGTGCTAGAGATGGGACAGGGGGTTTGTATGAGCAGTACTTC. This translates into CSARDGTGGLYEQYF.

This clonotype was counted many times. The J gene is TRBJ1-2, the V gene TRBV4-2; maybe TRBD1 (5 bases). Germline V gives CDR1 LGHNA, CDR2 YNFKEQ. The CDR3 length is 14 residues. The V and J ends lost 1 base and 8 bases respectively, with 14 bases between them. This chain's CDR3 is CASSQAYRTLGYTF. The CDR3 region has the DNA TGTGCCAGCAGCCAAGCGTACAGGACGCTGGGCTACACCTTC.

This clonotype appeared many times. The chain couples TRBV7-2 to TRBJ1-5, with TRBD1 identical over 7 bases. CDR1 and CDR2 (germline): SGHTA, FQGNSA. The CDR3 extends over 13 amino acids. J gave up 6 bases and V 4 bases, and 3 bases lay outside the gene matches. CDR3 in DNA: TGTGCCAGCAGCTACGACAGGGCTCAGCCCCAGCATTTT. Its protein product is CASSYDRAQPQHF.

This clonotype appeared a few times. This chain uses TRBV7-2 with TRBJ2-5, with D tentatively TRBD2 (5 bases). This CDR3 region has 15 residues. Germline CDR1 and CDR2: SGHTA and FQGNSA. The V end lost 2 bases, the J end lost 3 bases, and 13 bases lay between the germline ends. CDR3 region: CASSLSWVREETQYF. Here the CDR3 DNA reads TGTGCCAGCAGCTTATCCTGGGTGAGGGAAGAGACCCAGTACTTC.